Below are 17 T cell receptor beta chains sequenced from a single sample in a study of T-cell memory formation after mild COVID-19. TCRdb called the 5' RACE reads again in MiXCR, with one record for every CDR3 protein. Counted here are roughly 450,000 distinct CDR3 sequences, roughly 20% occurring once; the ten biggest clones make up 9% to 15%. Specimen: PBMCs or a T cell subset sorted from them (not recorded which). The source is an adult woman who had mild COVID-19 (a few samples of this study predate the infection). Cell type and time point are not known.

This chain links TRBV28 with TRBJ1-2, with no clear D. The CDR3 sequence is 16 residues long. The germline V gene encodes CDR1 MDHEN and CDR2 SYDVKM. Trimming removed 4 bases from V and 5 bases from J, with 20 bases in between. Here the CDR3 DNA reads TGTGCCAGCAGTTCTCGTGGGCCCCAGGAGCAATATGGCTACACCTTC. It yields the protein CASSSRGPQEQYGYTF.

This sequence joins TRBV12-3 or TRBV12-4 and TRBJ2-7; D is tentatively TRBD1 or TRBD2 (5 bases each). The CDR3 consists of 15 residues. V was trimmed by 3 bases and J by 2 bases, leaving 14 bases between them. This chain's CDR3 is CASSFRDPFPYEQYF. CDR3 nucleotide sequence: TGTGCCAGCAGTTTTCGGGACCCTTTTCCCTACGAGCAGTACTTC.

This clonotype was counted once. The rearrangement links TRBV7-3 to TRBJ2-1; 11 nucleotides align to TRBD2. Per the germline V gene, CDR1 is SGHTA and CDR2 is FQGTGA. V trimming: 5 bases; J trimming: 4 bases; junction bases outside the gene matches: 7. The CDR3 runs to 16 residues. CDR3 DNA: TGTGCCAGCAGCCCACGGACTAGCGGGCCTTACAATGAGCAGTTCTTC. This gives the protein CASSPRTSGPYNEQFF.

The chain carries TRBV30 and TRBJ1-5; 9 bases are shared with TRBD1. Germline values: CDR1 GTSNPN, CDR2 SVGIG (reference sequence). The length of the CDR3 is 15 residues. J was trimmed by 5 bases and V by 2 bases; bases with no gene match: 7. CDR3 sequence (DNA): TGTGCCTGGAGTCACCGGGACAGGGCGCATCAGCCCCAGCATTTT. This encodes CAWSHRDRAHQPQHF.

There are a few counts of this clonotype. This chain uses TRBV6-5 with TRBJ2-1, with a tentative D call TRBD2 (5 bases). This CDR3 spans 11 amino acids. Trimming removed 8 bases from V and 6 bases from J, with 8 bases in between. The germline V gene encodes CDR1 MNHEY and CDR2 SVGAGI. The CDR3, as DNA: TGTGCCAGCTACGGAGGCAATGAGCAGTTCTTC. Its translation: CASYGGNEQFF.

The V gene is TRBV24-1, the J gene TRBJ1-2; D unresolved. The V end was cut by 1 base, the J end by 8 bases, with 10 bases between. CDR1 and CDR2 (germline): KGHDR, SFDVKD. The CDR3 consists of 13 residues. The CDR3 spells CATSDFTGEGYTF. CDR3 nucleotides: TGTGCCACCAGTGATTTCACCGGTGAGGGCTACACCTTC.

This sequence joins TRBV4-3 and TRBJ2-1, with 9 bases matching TRBD2. The CDR3 totals 16 residues. The germline V gene has CDR1 LGHNA and CDR2 YSLEER. The V and J ends lost 0 bases and 7 bases, in that order; junction bases with no gene match: 7. CDR3 DNA sequence: TGCGCCAGCAGCCAAGATAAGGGACTAGCTTTGAATGAGCAGTTCTTC. It codes for CASSQDKGLALNEQFF.

This clonotype showed up many times. The V call is TRBV12-3 or TRBV12-4, the J call TRBJ1-1; D is possibly TRBD1 (6 bases). The CDR3 runs to 12 residues. Between the trimmed V and J ends, which lost 3 bases and 4 bases, there was a span of 6 bases. The CDR3 is CASSLGATEAFF. CDR3 sequence (DNA): TGTGCCAGCAGTTTGGGGGCCACTGAAGCTTTCTTT.

The V gene is TRBV6-2 or TRBV6-3, the J gene TRBJ1-5, with D hard to call. CDR3 length: 14 amino acids. Looked up from germline, CDR1 is MNHEY and CDR2 is SVGEGT. V dropped 5 bases and J dropped 5 bases, with 13 bases sitting between them. CDR3 coding DNA: TGTGCCAGCAGTCCGCCAAACGGCTATCAGCCCCAGCATTTT. It specifies CASSPPNGYQPQHF.

V and J are TRBV4-3 and TRBJ1-2; possible D gene TRBD1, 5 bases. The V end was cut by 1 base, the J end by 8 bases, with 17 bases between. Looked up from germline, CDR1 is LGHNA and CDR2 is YSLEER. The CDR3 is 15 amino acids. CDR3 loop: CASSQGVGAGEGYTF. In DNA form, the CDR3 reads TGCGCCAGCAGCCAAGGGGTCGGGGCCGGAGAGGGCTACACCTTC.

The chain couples TRBV7-6 to TRBJ2-3; weak D call: TRBD2 (6 bases). The CDR3 has 15 amino acids. V lost 0 bases and J lost 2, with 9 bases in between. CDR1 is SGHVS, CDR2 FNYEAQ, per germline. CDR3 amino acids: CASSLAGGITDTQYF. In DNA form, the CDR3 reads TGTGCCAGCAGCTTAGCGGGGGGAATCACAGATACGCAGTATTTT.

This rearrangement joins TRBV20-1 to TRBJ1-2; D is uncertain. The V end was cut by 0 bases, the J end by 7 bases, with 15 bases between. The germline V gene encodes CDR1 DFQATT and CDR2 SNEGSKA (reference sequence). The CDR3 is 14 amino acids. The CDR3 reads CSARDSRGIGGYTF. CDR3 coding DNA: TGCAGTGCTAGAGATAGTCGCGGGATCGGTGGCTACACCTTC.

This clonotype was observed a few times. The chain joins TRBV24-1 to TRBJ2-1; 9 bases agree with TRBD2. This CDR3 is built from 14 residues. Germline trimming cut 5 bases from V and 2 bases from J; bases unmatched to any gene: 0. Germline CDR1 reads KGHDR; CDR2 reads SFDVKD. The CDR3 sequence: CATSVAGAYNEQFF. DNA of the CDR3: TGTGCCACCAGTGTAGCGGGGGCCTACAATGAGCAGTTCTTC.

The chain combines TRBV4-1 with TRBJ1-1; D is undetermined. There are 12 residues in the CDR3. Trimming removed 0 bases at V and 11 bases at J, with 10 bases between. The V gene's germline CDR1 is MGHRA and CDR2 YSYEKL. The CDR3 coding sequence is TGCGCCAGCAGCCAAGATGTTGGCACGGCTTTCTTT. Its translation: CASSQDVGTAFF.

The rearrangement uses TRBV4-1 and TRBJ2-7; D is unclear. CDR1 is MGHRA, CDR2 YSYEKL, per germline. V gave up 0 bases and J gave up 8 bases, with 17 bases separating them. CDR3 size: 15 residues. The CDR3 DNA reads TGCGCCAGCAGCCAAGACGTGAACGAAAGAGAGAAGCAGTACTTC. Its protein product is CASSQDVNEREKQYF.

The chain links TRBV24-1 to TRBJ2-5, with D possibly matching TRBD2 (5 bases). The V gene lost 9 bases and the J gene lost 2 bases, with 18 bases spanning the gap. This CDR3 has 15 amino acids. Germline V gene lookup returns CDR1 KGHDR and CDR2 SFDVKD. CDR3: CATGGRANGQETQYF. The CDR3 DNA follows: TGTGCCACCGGTGGGAGAGCCAACGGACAAGAGACCCAGTACTTC.

This clonotype was counted only a few times. The chain has TRBV5-1 and TRBJ1-1, with D perhaps TRBD1 (6 bases). Germline V CDR1 and CDR2: SGHRS, YFSETQ. The V end lost 2 bases, the J end lost 3 bases, and 14 bases lay between the germline ends. The CDR3 totals 15 residues. The CDR3 here is CASSFGAGEDTEAFF. The CDR3 nucleotides read TGCGCCAGCAGCTTCGGGGCAGGGGAAGACACTGAAGCTTTCTTT. Drawing the rest from reference TRBV5-1 and TRBJ1-1, the complete variable domain is KAGVTQTPRYLIKTRGQQVTLSCSPISGHRSVSWYQQTPGQGLQFLFEYFSETQRNKGNFPGRFSGRQFSNSRSEMNVSTLELGDSALYLCASSFGAGEDTEAFFGQGTRLTVV.